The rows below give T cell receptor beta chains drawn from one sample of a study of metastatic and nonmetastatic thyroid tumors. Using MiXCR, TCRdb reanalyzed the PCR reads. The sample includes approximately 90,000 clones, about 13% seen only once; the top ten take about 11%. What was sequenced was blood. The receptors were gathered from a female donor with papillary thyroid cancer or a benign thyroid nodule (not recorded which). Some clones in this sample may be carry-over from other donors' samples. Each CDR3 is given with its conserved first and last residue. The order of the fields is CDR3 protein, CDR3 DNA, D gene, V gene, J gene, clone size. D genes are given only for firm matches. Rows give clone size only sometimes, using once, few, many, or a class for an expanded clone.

cdr3_aa: CASRGRTGLAGGYEQYF
cdr3_nt: TGTGCCAGCAGGGGGCGCACTGGACTAGCGGGAGGCTACGAGCAGTACTTC
d_call: TRBD2
v_call: TRBV6-1
j_call: TRBJ2-7
clone_size: many

cdr3_aa: CASSLSPGAVGYTF
cdr3_nt: TGTGCCAGCAGTTTATCGCCAGGGGCGGTTGGCTACACCTTC
d_call: -
v_call: TRBV27
j_call: TRBJ1-2
clone_size: few

cdr3_aa: CASSLLTDPYEQYF
cdr3_nt: TGTGCCAGCAGCTTACTGACCGATCCCTACGAGCAGTACTTC
d_call: -
v_call: TRBV7-8
j_call: TRBJ2-7
clone_size: -

cdr3_aa: CASSLDLVGTDTQYF
cdr3_nt: TGTGCCAGCAGCTTAGATCTGGTCGGCACAGATACGCAGTATTTT
d_call: -
v_call: TRBV11-2
j_call: TRBJ2-3
clone_size: many

cdr3_aa: CASSSTGTGELFF
cdr3_nt: TGTGCCAGCAGCTCGACCGGAACCGGGGAGCTGTTTTTT
d_call: -
v_call: TRBV7-3
j_call: TRBJ2-2
clone_size: many

cdr3_aa: CAWSPTSWSEAFF
cdr3_nt: TGTGCCTGGAGTCCTACGAGTTGGTCTGAAGCTTTCTTT
d_call: -
v_call: TRBV30
j_call: TRBJ1-1
clone_size: -

cdr3_aa: CASSLFDGYTF
cdr3_nt: TGTGCCAGCAGCTTGTTTGATGGCTACACCTTC
d_call: -
v_call: TRBV5-6
j_call: TRBJ1-2
clone_size: many

cdr3_aa: CASVGGSVGEQYF
cdr3_nt: TGTGCCAGCGTGGGGGGAAGCGTGGGCGAGCAGTACTTC
d_call: -
v_call: TRBV6-1
j_call: TRBJ2-7
clone_size: many

cdr3_aa: CASSLDREGAEAFF
cdr3_nt: TGTGCCAGCAGTTTGGACAGGGAAGGAGCTGAAGCTTTCTTT
d_call: TRBD1
v_call: TRBV5-6
j_call: TRBJ1-1
clone_size: -

cdr3_aa: CATSRDGTHRGAFF
cdr3_nt: TGTGCCACCAGCAGAGATGGAACCCACCGCGGAGCTTTCTTT
d_call: -
v_call: TRBV15
j_call: TRBJ1-1
clone_size: many

cdr3_aa: CASSYQSGTGAGELFF
cdr3_nt: TGTGCCAGCAGTTACCAGTCCGGGACAGGGGCCGGGGAGCTGTTTTTT
d_call: TRBD1
v_call: TRBV27
j_call: TRBJ2-2
clone_size: many

cdr3_aa: CASSPGVPPIDQYF
cdr3_nt: TGTGCCAGCTCACCGGGGGTCCCCCCTATTGATCAGTACTTC
d_call: -
v_call: TRBV27
j_call: TRBJ2-7
clone_size: few

cdr3_aa: CASGGGTGELFF
cdr3_nt: TGTGCCAGCGGGGGGGGAACCGGGGAGCTGTTTTTT
d_call: TRBD2
v_call: TRBV7-9
j_call: TRBJ2-2
clone_size: many

cdr3_aa: CASSPGLGTDTQYF
cdr3_nt: TGTGCCAGCTCACCAGGGTTGGGCACAGATACGCAGTATTTT
d_call: -
v_call: TRBV18
j_call: TRBJ2-3
clone_size: many

cdr3_aa: CASRTGLEMNTEAFF
cdr3_nt: TGTGCCAGTAGGACGGGGCTAGAGATGAACACTGAAGCTTTCTTT
d_call: -
v_call: TRBV19
j_call: TRBJ1-1
clone_size: -

cdr3_aa: CASSLGTRIAKNIQYF
cdr3_nt: TGTGCCAGCAGTTTAGGGACACGGATAGCCAAAAACATTCAGTACTTC
d_call: -
v_call: TRBV12-3/TRBV12-4
j_call: TRBJ2-4
clone_size: many

cdr3_aa: CAGSYLGGRANEKYF
cdr3_nt: TGTGCCGGCAGTTACCTGGGCGGGAGGGCGAACGAGAAGTACTTC
d_call: TRBD2
v_call: TRBV6-5
j_call: TRBJ2-7
clone_size: -

cdr3_aa: CASSERGYEQYF
cdr3_nt: TGTGCCAGCAGTGAAAGAGGATACGAGCAGTACTTC
d_call: -
v_call: TRBV2
j_call: TRBJ2-7
clone_size: many

cdr3_aa: CAISTEGRGNTGELFF
cdr3_nt: TGTGCCATCAGTACTGAAGGCAGGGGGAACACCGGGGAGCTGTTTTTT
d_call: -
v_call: TRBV10-3
j_call: TRBJ2-2
clone_size: many

cdr3_aa: CASIISSSGYGEQFF
cdr3_nt: TGTGCCAGCATTATATCTAGCTCTGGGTATGGTGAGCAGTTCTTC
d_call: -
v_call: TRBV28
j_call: TRBJ2-1
clone_size: few

cdr3_aa: CASSVGVSGVEETQYF
cdr3_nt: TGTGCCAGCAGCGTAGGAGTGTCGGGGGTAGAGGAGACCCAGTACTTC
d_call: -
v_call: TRBV9
j_call: TRBJ2-5
clone_size: -

cdr3_aa: CASNWQGGYEQYF
cdr3_nt: TGTGCCAGCAATTGGCAGGGGGGGTACGAGCAGTACTTC
d_call: -
v_call: TRBV6-1
j_call: TRBJ2-7
clone_size: many

cdr3_aa: CASSPFRDTQYF
cdr3_nt: TGTGCCAGCAGCCCTTTTAGGGATACGCAGTATTTT
d_call: -
v_call: TRBV7-2
j_call: TRBJ2-3
clone_size: -

cdr3_aa: CASSRVEGGYGYTF
cdr3_nt: TGTGCCAGCAGCCGAGTCGAAGGGGGCTATGGCTACACCTTC
d_call: -
v_call: TRBV3-1
j_call: TRBJ1-2
clone_size: many

cdr3_aa: CAWSRQWNTEAFF
cdr3_nt: TGTGCCTGGAGTAGACAGTGGAACACTGAAGCTTTCTTT
d_call: -
v_call: TRBV30
j_call: TRBJ1-1
clone_size: -

cdr3_aa: CASSLGQANTGELFF
cdr3_nt: TGTGCCAGCAGCTTGGGCCAGGCGAACACCGGGGAGCTGTTTTTT
d_call: -
v_call: TRBV7-8
j_call: TRBJ2-2
clone_size: once

cdr3_aa: CASSLVGGQTQYF
cdr3_nt: TGTGCCAGCAGCTTAGTAGGGGGGCAGACCCAGTACTTC
d_call: -
v_call: TRBV7-6
j_call: TRBJ2-5
clone_size: many

cdr3_aa: CASSYPGQGIF
cdr3_nt: TGTGCCAGCAGTTACCCGGGACAGGGGATCTTC
d_call: TRBD1
v_call: TRBV6-2/TRBV6-3
j_call: TRBJ2-1
clone_size: many

cdr3_aa: CASSLQGGNQPQHF
cdr3_nt: TGTGCCAGCAGCTTACAGGGGGGCAATCAGCCCCAGCATTTT
d_call: TRBD1
v_call: TRBV11-2
j_call: TRBJ1-5
clone_size: once

cdr3_aa: CASSQDFPIRNTEAFF
cdr3_nt: TGCGCCAGCAGCCAAGATTTCCCAATCCGGAACACTGAAGCTTTCTTT
d_call: -
v_call: TRBV4-3
j_call: TRBJ1-1
clone_size: many

cdr3_aa: CASSEAITGTSVYNEQFF
cdr3_nt: TGTGCCAGCAGTGAAGCAATAACCGGGACTAGCGTCTACAATGAGCAGTTTTTC
d_call: TRBD2
v_call: TRBV6-1
j_call: TRBJ2-1
clone_size: few

cdr3_aa: CASSPTSGSYDEQYF
cdr3_nt: TGTGCCAGCAGTCCGACTAGCGGGAGCTATGACGAGCAGTACTTC
d_call: TRBD2
v_call: TRBV6-2/TRBV6-3
j_call: TRBJ2-7
clone_size: many

cdr3_aa: CASSQDWAEGTSDSYEQYF
cdr3_nt: TGCGCCAGCAGCCAAGATTGGGCGGAAGGGACTAGCGATTCCTACGAGCAGTACTTC
d_call: TRBD2
v_call: TRBV4-1
j_call: TRBJ2-7
clone_size: many

cdr3_aa: CASSWTSYSGELFF
cdr3_nt: TGTGCCAGCAGTTGGACTAGTTATTCCGGGGAGCTGTTTTTT
d_call: TRBD2
v_call: TRBV11-3
j_call: TRBJ2-2
clone_size: many

cdr3_aa: CASSVERVGITGELFF
cdr3_nt: TGTGCCAGCAGTGTGGAGCGGGTTGGAATCACCGGGGAGCTGTTTTTT
d_call: -
v_call: TRBV2
j_call: TRBJ2-2
clone_size: many

cdr3_aa: CASSLSAPATDTQYF
cdr3_nt: TGTGCCAGCAGCTTATCCGCTCCGGCCACAGATACGCAGTATTTT
d_call: -
v_call: TRBV11-2
j_call: TRBJ2-3
clone_size: -

cdr3_aa: CASWGRLVHEQYF
cdr3_nt: TGCGCCAGCTGGGGAAGACTGGTCCACGAGCAGTACTTC
d_call: -
v_call: TRBV27
j_call: TRBJ2-7
clone_size: many

cdr3_aa: CASSYWSSGSYEQYF
cdr3_nt: TGTGCCAGCAGTTACTGGTCTAGCGGGAGTTACGAGCAGTACTTC
d_call: TRBD2
v_call: TRBV6-2/TRBV6-3
j_call: TRBJ2-7
clone_size: few

cdr3_aa: CASSRGGKAFF
cdr3_nt: TGTGCCAGCAGCCGGGGGGGGAAAGCTTTCTTT
d_call: -
v_call: TRBV27
j_call: TRBJ1-1
clone_size: many

cdr3_aa: CAIIRRDNYGYTF
cdr3_nt: TGTGCCATCATTCGAAGGGATAACTATGGCTACACCTTC
d_call: -
v_call: TRBV28
j_call: TRBJ1-2
clone_size: few

cdr3_aa: CASSVTPGLVNEQFF
cdr3_nt: TGTGCCAGCAGCGTTACCCCGGGACTAGTCAATGAGCAGTTCTTC
d_call: TRBD2
v_call: TRBV9
j_call: TRBJ2-1
clone_size: many

cdr3_aa: CASSRDRGAGETQYF
cdr3_nt: TGTGCCAGCAGCCGGGACAGGGGTGCAGGGGAGACCCAGTACTTC
d_call: TRBD1
v_call: TRBV5-5
j_call: TRBJ2-5
clone_size: many

cdr3_aa: CASSPMGLAGIYEQYF
cdr3_nt: TGTGCCAGCAGCCCCATGGGGCTAGCGGGGATCTACGAGCAGTACTTC
d_call: TRBD2
v_call: TRBV5-6
j_call: TRBJ2-7
clone_size: many

cdr3_aa: CASLLRDRDEKLFF
cdr3_nt: TGTGCCAGCCTCCTCCGGGACAGGGATGAAAAACTGTTTTTT
d_call: TRBD1
v_call: TRBV2
j_call: TRBJ1-4
clone_size: many

cdr3_aa: CSARGGGPGRGELFF
cdr3_nt: TGCAGTGCTAGAGGCGGAGGGCCGGGGAGGGGGGAGCTGTTTTTT
d_call: -
v_call: TRBV20-1
j_call: TRBJ2-2
clone_size: many

cdr3_aa: CASIAVVRELFF
cdr3_nt: TGTGCCAGCATCGCGGTCGTGAGGGAGCTGTTTTTT
d_call: -
v_call: TRBV27
j_call: TRBJ2-2
clone_size: few

cdr3_aa: CASSPGGQGAREQYF
cdr3_nt: TGTGCCAGTAGTCCAGGTGGACAGGGGGCGAGGGAGCAGTACTTC
d_call: TRBD1
v_call: TRBV19
j_call: TRBJ2-7
clone_size: many

cdr3_aa: CASAFRGQGPYEQYF
cdr3_nt: TGTGCCAGCGCTTTCCGGGGACAGGGACCCTACGAGCAGTACTTC
d_call: TRBD1
v_call: TRBV27
j_call: TRBJ2-7
clone_size: many

cdr3_aa: CASSLGLAGSTDTQYF
cdr3_nt: TGTGCCAGCAGTCTAGGGCTAGCGGGAAGCACAGATACGCAGTATTTT
d_call: TRBD2
v_call: TRBV28
j_call: TRBJ2-3
clone_size: many

cdr3_aa: CASRPGHRNYGYTF
cdr3_nt: TGTGCCAGCAGGCCGGGACATAGGAACTATGGCTACACCTTC
d_call: -
v_call: TRBV12-3/TRBV12-4
j_call: TRBJ1-2
clone_size: many

cdr3_aa: CASSLMDTQYF
cdr3_nt: TGTGCCAGCAGCTTGATGGATACGCAGTATTTT
d_call: -
v_call: TRBV5-4
j_call: TRBJ2-3
clone_size: -

cdr3_aa: CASGEGPEQYF
cdr3_nt: TGCGCCAGCGGGGAAGGCCCCGAGCAGTACTTC
d_call: -
v_call: TRBV5-1
j_call: TRBJ2-7
clone_size: many

cdr3_aa: CASSFQGLAGHEQFF
cdr3_nt: TGTGCCAGCAGTTTTCAGGGACTAGCGGGCCATGAGCAGTTCTTC
d_call: TRBD2
v_call: TRBV27
j_call: TRBJ2-1
clone_size: many

cdr3_aa: CASSPQGVTGNTIYF
cdr3_nt: TGTGCCAGCAGCCCACAGGGGGTTACTGGAAACACCATATATTTT
d_call: TRBD1
v_call: TRBV6-1
j_call: TRBJ1-3
clone_size: many

cdr3_aa: CASSIDPETNSNQPQHF
cdr3_nt: TGTGCCAGTAGTATAGATCCGGAGACAAATAGCAATCAGCCCCAGCATTTT
d_call: -
v_call: TRBV19
j_call: TRBJ1-5
clone_size: many

cdr3_aa: CAISGELRMNTEAFF
cdr3_nt: TGTGCCATCAGTGGAGAGCTCCGGATGAACACTGAAGCTTTCTTT
d_call: -
v_call: TRBV10-3
j_call: TRBJ1-1
clone_size: many